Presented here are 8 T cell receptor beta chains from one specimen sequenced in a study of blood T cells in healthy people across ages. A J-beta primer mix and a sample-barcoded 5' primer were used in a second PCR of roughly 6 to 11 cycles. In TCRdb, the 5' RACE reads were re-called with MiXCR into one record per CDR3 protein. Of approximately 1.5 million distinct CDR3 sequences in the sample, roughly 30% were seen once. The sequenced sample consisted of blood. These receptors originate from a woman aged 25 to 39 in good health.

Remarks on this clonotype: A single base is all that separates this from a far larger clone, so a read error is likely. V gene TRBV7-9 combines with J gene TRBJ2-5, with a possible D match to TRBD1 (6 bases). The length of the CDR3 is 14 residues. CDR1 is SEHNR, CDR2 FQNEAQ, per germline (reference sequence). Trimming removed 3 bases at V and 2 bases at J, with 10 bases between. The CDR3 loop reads CASSFGQRQETQYF. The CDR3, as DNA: TGTGCCAGCAGCTTCGGACAGAGGCAAGAGACCCAGTACTTC.

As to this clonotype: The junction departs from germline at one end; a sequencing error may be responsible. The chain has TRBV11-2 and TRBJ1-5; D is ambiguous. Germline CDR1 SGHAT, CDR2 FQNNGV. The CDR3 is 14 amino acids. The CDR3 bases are TGTGTCAGCAGCTTATCCGTTAGCAATCAGCCCCAGCATTTT. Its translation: CVSSLSVSNQPQHF.

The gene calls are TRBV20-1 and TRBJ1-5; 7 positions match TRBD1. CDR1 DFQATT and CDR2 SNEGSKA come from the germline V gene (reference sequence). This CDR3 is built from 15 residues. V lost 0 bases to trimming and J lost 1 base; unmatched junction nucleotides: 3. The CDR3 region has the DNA TGCAGTGCTAGAGATATGACAGGGAGCAATCAGCCCCAGCATTTT. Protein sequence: CSARDMTGSNQPQHF.

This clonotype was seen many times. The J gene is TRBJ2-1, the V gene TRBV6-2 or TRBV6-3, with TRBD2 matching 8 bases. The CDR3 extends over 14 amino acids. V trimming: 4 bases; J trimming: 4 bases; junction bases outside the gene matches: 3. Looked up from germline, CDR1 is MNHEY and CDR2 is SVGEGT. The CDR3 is CASSWGLGYNEQFF. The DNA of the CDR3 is TGTGCCAGCAGTTGGGGACTAGGGTACAATGAGCAGTTCTTC.

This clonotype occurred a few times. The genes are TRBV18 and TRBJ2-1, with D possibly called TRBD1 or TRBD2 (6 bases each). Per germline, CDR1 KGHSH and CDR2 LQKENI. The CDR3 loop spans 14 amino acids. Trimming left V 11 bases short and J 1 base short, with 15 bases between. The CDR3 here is CAAGRTESYNEQFF. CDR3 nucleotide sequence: TGTGCCGCGGGGAGGACAGAATCCTACAATGAGCAGTTCTTC. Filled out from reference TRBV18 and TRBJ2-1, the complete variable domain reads NAGVMQNPRHLVRRRGQEARLRCSPMKGHSHVYWYRQLPEEGLKFMVYLQKENIIDESGMPKERFSAEFPKEGPSILRIQQVVRGDSAAYFCAAGRTESYNEQFFGPGTRLTVL.

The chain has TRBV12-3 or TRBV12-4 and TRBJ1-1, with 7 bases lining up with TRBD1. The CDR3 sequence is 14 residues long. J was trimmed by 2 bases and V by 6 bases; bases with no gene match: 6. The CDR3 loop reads CASRRGTANTEAFF. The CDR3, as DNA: TGTGCCAGCAGGCGTGGGACAGCTAACACTGAAGCTTTCTTT.

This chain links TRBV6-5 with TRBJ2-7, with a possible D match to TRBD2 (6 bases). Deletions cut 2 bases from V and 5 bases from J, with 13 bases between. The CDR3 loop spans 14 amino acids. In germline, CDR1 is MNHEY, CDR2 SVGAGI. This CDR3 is CASSYMGGGNEQYF. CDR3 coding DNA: TGTGCCAGCAGTTACATGGGAGGAGGCAACGAGCAGTACTTC.

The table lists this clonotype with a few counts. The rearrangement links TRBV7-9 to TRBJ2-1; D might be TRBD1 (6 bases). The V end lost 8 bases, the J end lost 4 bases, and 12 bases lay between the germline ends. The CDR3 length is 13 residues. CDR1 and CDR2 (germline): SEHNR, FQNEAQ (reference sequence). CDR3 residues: CASRQETYNEQFF. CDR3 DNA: TGTGCCAGCCGACAGGAGACTTACAATGAGCAGTTCTTC.